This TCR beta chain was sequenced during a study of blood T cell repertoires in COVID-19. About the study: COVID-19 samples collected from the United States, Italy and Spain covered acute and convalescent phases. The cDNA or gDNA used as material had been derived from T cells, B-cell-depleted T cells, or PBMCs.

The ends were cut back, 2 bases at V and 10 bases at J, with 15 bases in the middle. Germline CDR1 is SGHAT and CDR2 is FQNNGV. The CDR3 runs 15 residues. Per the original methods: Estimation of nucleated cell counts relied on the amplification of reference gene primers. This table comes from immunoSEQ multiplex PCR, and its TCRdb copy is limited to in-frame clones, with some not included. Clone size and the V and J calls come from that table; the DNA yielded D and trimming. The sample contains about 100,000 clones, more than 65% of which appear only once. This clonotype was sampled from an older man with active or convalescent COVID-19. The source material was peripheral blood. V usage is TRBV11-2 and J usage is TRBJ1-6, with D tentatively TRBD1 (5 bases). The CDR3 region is CASSLIRRDDSPLHF. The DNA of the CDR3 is TGTGCCAGCAGCTTAATTAGGAGGGACGACTCACCCCTCCACTTT.